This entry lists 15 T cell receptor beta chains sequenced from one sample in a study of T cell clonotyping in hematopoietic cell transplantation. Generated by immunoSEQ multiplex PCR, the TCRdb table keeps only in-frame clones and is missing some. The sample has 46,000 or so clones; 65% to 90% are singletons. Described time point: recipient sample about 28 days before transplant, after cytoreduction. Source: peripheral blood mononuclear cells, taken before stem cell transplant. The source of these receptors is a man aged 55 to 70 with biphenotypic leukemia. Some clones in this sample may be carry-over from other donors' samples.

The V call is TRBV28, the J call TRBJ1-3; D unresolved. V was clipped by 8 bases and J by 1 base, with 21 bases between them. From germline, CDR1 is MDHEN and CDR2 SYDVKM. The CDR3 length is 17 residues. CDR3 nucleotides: TGTGCCAGCTACCCGTGGATGATAGGGAATTCTGGAAACACCATATATTTT. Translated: CASYPWMIGNSGNTIYF.

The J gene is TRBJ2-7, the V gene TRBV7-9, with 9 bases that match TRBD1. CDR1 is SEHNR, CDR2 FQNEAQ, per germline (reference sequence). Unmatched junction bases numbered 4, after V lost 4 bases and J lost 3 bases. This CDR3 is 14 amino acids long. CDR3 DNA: TGTGCCAGCAGCTCCCGGACAGGGGACTACGAGCAGTACTTC. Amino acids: CASSSRTGDYEQYF.

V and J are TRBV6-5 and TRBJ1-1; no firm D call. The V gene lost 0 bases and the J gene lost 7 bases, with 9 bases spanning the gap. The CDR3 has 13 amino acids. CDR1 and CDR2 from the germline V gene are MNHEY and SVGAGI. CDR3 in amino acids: CASSYSNGVEAFF. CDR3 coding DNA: TGTGCCAGCAGTTACTCGAACGGGGTTGAAGCTTTCTTT.

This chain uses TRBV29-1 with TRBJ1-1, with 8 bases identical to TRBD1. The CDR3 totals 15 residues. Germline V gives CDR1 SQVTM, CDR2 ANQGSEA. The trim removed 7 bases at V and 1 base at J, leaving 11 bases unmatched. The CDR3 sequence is CSALFQGAWNTEAFF. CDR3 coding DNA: TGCAGCGCGTTATTTCAGGGGGCCTGGAACACTGAAGCTTTCTTT.

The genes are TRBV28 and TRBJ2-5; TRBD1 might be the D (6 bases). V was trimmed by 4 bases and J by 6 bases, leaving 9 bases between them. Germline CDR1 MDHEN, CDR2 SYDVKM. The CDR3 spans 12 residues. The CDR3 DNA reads TGTGCCAGCAGTTCAGGGGAAAAGACCCAGTACTTC. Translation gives CASSSGEKTQYF.

The CDR3 bases are TGTGCCAGCAGCTTAAGAACTGACACTGAAGCTTTCTTT. Translated, it gives CASSLRTDTEAFF. The chain combines TRBV7-3 with TRBJ1-1; D is unresolved. V dropped 1 base and J dropped 3 bases, with 6 bases sitting between them. CDR1 is SGHTA and CDR2 is FQGTGA in the germline V gene. The CDR3 loop spans 13 amino acids.

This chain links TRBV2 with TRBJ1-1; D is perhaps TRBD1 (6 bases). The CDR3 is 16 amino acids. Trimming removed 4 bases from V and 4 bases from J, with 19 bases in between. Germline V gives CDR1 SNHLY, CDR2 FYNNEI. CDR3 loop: CASSVNPEDSTTEAFF. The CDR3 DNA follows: TGTGCCAGCAGTGTAAACCCCGAGGACAGTACCACTGAAGCTTTCTTT. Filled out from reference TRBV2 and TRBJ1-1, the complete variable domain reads EPEVTQTPSHQVTQMGQEVILRCVPISNHLYFYWYRQILGQKVEFLVSFYNNEISEKSEIFDDQFSVERPDGSNFTLKIRSTKLEDSAMYFCASSVNPEDSTTEAFFGQGTRLTVV.

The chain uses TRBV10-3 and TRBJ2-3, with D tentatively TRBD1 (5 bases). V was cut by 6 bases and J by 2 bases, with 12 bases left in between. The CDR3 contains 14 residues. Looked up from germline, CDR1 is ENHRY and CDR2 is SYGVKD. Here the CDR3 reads CAISRQGNTDTQYF. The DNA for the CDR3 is TGTGCCATCAGCCGGCAGGGAAACACAGATACGCAGTATTTT.

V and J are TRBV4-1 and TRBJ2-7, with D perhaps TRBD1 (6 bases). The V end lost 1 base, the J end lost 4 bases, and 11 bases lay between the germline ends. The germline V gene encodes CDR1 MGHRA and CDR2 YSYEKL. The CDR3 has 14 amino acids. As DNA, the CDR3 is TGCGCCAGCAGCCAAGTTGCACAGGGTTACGAGCAGTACTTC. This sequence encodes CASSQVAQGYEQYF.

CDR3 sequence (DNA): TGTGCCAGCAGGTGGGACCCCGGTGGAAAACTGTTTTTT. Its protein is CASRWDPGGKLFF. The chain links TRBV2 to TRBJ1-4; tentative D call: TRBD1 (5 bases). From germline, CDR1 is SNHLY and CDR2 FYNNEI. This CDR3 contains 13 residues. V was shortened by 6 bases and J by 10 bases, with 15 bases between the two germline ends.

As DNA, the CDR3 is TGTGCCAGCAGTGTAGGGTATGCTTTGACCCAGCATTTT. Its protein product is CASSVGYALTQHF. V usage is TRBV28 and J usage is TRBJ1-5; no clear D. With 5 bases removed from V and 11 bases from J, the gap between germline ends came to 16 bases. This CDR3 is 13 amino acids long. The germline V gene encodes CDR1 MDHEN and CDR2 SYDVKM.

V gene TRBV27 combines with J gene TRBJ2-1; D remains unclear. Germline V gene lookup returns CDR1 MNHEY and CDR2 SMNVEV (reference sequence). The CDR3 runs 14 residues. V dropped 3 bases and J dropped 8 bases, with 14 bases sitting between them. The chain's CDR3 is CASSFGLPGDEQFF. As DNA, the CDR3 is TGTGCCAGCAGTTTCGGTCTACCCGGTGATGAGCAGTTCTTC.

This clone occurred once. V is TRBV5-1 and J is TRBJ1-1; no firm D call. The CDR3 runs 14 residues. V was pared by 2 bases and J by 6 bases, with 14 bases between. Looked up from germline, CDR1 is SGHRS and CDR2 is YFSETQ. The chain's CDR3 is CASSFSLASAEAFF. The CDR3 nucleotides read TGCGCCAGCAGCTTTTCTCTTGCGTCGGCTGAAGCTTTCTTT.

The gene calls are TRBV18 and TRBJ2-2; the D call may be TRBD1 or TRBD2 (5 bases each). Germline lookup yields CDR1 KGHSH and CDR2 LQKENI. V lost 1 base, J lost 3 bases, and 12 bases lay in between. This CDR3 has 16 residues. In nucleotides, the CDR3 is TGTGCCAGCTCACCACTCGGTGGGACCGACACCGGGGAGCTGTTTTTT. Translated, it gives CASSPLGGTDTGELFF. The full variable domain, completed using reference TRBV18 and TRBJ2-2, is NAGVMQNPRHLVRRRGQEARLRCSPMKGHSHVYWYRQLPEEGLKFMVYLQKENIIDESGMPKERFSAEFPKEGPSILRIQQVVRGDSAAYFCASSPLGGTDTGELFFGEGSRLTVL.

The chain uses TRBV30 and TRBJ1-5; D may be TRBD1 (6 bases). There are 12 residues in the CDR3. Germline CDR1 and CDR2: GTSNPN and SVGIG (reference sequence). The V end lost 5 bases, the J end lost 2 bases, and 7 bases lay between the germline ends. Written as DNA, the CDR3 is TGTGCCTGGGAGGGGGGCAATCAGCCCCAGCATTTT. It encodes CAWEGGNQPQHF.